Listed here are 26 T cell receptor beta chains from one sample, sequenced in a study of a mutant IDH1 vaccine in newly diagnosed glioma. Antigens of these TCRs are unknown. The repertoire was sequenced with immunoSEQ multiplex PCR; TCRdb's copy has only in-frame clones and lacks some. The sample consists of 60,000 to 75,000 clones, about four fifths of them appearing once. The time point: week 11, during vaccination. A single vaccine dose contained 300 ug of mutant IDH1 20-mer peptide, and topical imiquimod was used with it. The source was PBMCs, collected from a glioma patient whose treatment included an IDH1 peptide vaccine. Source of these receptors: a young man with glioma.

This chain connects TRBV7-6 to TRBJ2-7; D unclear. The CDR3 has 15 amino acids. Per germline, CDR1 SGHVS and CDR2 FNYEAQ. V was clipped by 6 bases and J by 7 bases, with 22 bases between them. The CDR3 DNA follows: TGTGCCAGCAGTGCGACGTTTAGCTCCTCTCGGGAGCAGTACTTC. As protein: CASSATFSSSREQYF.

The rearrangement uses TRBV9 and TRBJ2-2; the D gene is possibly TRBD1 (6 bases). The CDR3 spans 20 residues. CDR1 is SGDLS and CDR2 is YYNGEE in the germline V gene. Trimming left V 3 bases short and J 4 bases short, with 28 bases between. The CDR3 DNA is TGTGCCAGCAGCGCTTTAGGTCTTAAGGGGATAGCCAGGGGCACCGGGGAGCTGTTTTTT. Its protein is CASSALGLKGIARGTGELFF.

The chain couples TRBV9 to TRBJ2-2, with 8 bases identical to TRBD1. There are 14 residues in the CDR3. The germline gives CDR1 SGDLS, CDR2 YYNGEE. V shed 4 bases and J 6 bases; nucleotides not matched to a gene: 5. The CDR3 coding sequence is TGTGCCAGCAGCCCCAGGACAGGGCCCGGGGAGCTGTTTTTT. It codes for CASSPRTGPGELFF.

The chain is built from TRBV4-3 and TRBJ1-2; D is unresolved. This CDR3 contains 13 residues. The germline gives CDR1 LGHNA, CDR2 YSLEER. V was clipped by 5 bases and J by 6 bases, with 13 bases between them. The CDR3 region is CASSLGREDGYTF. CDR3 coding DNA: TGCGCCAGCAGCTTAGGGCGAGAGGATGGCTACACCTTC.

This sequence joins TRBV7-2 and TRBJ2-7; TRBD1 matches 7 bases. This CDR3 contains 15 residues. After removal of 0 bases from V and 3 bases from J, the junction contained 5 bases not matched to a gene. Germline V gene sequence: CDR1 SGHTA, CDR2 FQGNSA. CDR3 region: CASSLAATGNYEQYF. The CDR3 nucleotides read TGTGCCAGCAGCTTAGCGGCGACAGGGAACTACGAGCAGTACTTC.

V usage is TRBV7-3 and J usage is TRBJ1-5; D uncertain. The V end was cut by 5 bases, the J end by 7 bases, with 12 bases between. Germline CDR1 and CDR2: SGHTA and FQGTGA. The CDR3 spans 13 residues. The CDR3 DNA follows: TGTGCCAGCAGCCATCCCCCGAGGCAGCCCCAGCATTTT. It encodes CASSHPPRQPQHF.

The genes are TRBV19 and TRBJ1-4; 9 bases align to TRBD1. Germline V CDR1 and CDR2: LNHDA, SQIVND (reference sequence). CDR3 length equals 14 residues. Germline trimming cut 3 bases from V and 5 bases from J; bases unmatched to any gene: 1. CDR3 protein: CASSIGTGNEKLFF. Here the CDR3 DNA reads TGTGCCAGTAGTATCGGGACAGGGAATGAAAAACTGTTTTTT.

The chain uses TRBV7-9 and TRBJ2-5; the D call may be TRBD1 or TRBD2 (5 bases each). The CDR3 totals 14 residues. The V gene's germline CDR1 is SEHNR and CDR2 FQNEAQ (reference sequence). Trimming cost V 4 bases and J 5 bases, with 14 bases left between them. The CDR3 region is CASSSWGSGETQYF. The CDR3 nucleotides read TGTGCCAGCAGCTCCTGGGGGAGTGGGGAGACCCAGTACTTC.

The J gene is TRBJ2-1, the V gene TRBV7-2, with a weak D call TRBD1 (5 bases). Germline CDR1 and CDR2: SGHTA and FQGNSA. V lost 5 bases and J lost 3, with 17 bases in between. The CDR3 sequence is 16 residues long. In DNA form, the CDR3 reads TGTGCCAGCAGCACGAACAATGCAGGGTACTACAATGAGCAGTTCTTC. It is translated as CASSTNNAGYYNEQFF.

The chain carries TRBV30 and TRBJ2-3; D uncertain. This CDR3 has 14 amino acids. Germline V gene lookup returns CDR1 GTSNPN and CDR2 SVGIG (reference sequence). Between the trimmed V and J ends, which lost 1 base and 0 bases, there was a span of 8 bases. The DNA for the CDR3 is TGTGCCTGGAGTGGGGGTCCTAGCACAGATACGCAGTATTTT. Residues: CAWSGGPSTDTQYF.

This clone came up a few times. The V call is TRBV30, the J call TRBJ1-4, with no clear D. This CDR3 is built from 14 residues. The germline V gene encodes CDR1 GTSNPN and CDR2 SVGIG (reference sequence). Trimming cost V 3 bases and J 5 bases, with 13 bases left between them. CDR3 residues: CAWRRLVGNEKLFF. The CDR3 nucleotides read TGTGCCTGGAGGAGGCTGGTGGGGAATGAAAAACTGTTTTTT.

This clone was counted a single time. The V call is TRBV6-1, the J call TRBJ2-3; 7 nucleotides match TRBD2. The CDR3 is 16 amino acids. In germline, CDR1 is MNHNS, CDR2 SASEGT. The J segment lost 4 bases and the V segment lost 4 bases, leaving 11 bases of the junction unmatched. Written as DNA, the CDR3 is TGTGCCAGCAGTGGTATTGCGACTAGCACCCCAGATACGCAGTATTTT. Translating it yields CASSGIATSTPDTQYF.

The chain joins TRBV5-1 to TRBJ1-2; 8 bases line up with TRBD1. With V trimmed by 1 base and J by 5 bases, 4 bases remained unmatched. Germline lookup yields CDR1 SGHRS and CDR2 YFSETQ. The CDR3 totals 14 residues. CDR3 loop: CASSLNDRGYGYTF. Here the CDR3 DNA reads TGCGCCAGCAGCTTGAACGACAGGGGATATGGCTACACCTTC. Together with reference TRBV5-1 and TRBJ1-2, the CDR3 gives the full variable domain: KAGVTQTPRYLIKTRGQQVTLSCSPISGHRSVSWYQQTPGQGLQFLFEYFSETQRNKGNFPGRFSGRQFSNSRSEMNVSTLELGDSALYLCASSLNDRGYGYTFGSGTRLTVV.

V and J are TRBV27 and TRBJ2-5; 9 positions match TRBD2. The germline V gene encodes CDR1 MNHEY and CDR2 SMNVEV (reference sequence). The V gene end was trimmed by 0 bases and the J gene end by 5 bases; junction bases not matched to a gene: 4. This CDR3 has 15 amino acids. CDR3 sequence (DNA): TGTGCCAGCAGTTTATCAGGCGGGAGGGCCGAGACCCAGTACTTC. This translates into CASSLSGGRAETQYF.

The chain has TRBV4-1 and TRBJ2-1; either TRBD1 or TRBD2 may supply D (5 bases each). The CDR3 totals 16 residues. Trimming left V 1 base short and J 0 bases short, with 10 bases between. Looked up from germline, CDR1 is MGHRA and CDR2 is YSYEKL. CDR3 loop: CASSQVVGTSYNEQFF. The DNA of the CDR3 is TGCGCCAGCAGCCAAGTTGTGGGGACCTCCTACAATGAGCAGTTCTTC.

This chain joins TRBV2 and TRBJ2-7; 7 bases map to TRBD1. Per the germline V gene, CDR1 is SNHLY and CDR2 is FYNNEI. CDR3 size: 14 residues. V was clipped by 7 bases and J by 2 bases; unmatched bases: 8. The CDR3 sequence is CASTERQGAYEQYF. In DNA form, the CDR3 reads TGTGCCAGCACCGAGAGGCAGGGGGCCTACGAGCAGTACTTC.

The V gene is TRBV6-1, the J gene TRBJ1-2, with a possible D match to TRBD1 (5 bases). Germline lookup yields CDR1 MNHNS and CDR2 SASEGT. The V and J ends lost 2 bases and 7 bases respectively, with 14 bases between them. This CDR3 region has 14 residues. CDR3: CASSEYEGLTGYTF. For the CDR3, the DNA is TGTGCCAGCAGTGAATATGAGGGACTGACTGGCTACACCTTC.

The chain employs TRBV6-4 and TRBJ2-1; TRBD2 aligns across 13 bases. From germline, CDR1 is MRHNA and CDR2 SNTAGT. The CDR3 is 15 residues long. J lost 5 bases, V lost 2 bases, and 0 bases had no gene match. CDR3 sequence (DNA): TGTGCCAGCAGTGACGGGACTAGCGGGAACAATGAGCAGTTCTTC. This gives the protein CASSDGTSGNNEQFF.

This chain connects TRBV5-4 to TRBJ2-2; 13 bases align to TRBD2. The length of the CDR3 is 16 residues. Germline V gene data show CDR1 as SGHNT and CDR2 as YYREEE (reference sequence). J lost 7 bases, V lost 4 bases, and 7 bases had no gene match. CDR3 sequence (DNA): TGTGCCAGCAGCCAGACTAGCGGGGGGCGTGGCGGGGAGCTGTTTTTT. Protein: CASSQTSGGRGGELFF.

CDR3 residues: CASSLSPGQQETQYF. In DNA form, the CDR3 reads TGTGCCAGCTCGCTCTCGCCGGGACAGCAAGAGACCCAGTACTTC. This sequence joins TRBV18 and TRBJ2-5; 7 positions agree with TRBD1. Looked up from germline, CDR1 is KGHSH and CDR2 is LQKENI. There are 15 residues in the CDR3. The junction had 9 bases not matched to a gene; V was cut back by 6 bases and J by 2 bases. Variable domain in full (rest from reference TRBV18 and TRBJ2-5): NAGVMQNPRHLVRRRGQEARLRCSPMKGHSHVYWYRQLPEEGLKFMVYLQKENIIDESGMPKERFSAEFPKEGPSILRIQQVVRGDSAAYFCASSLSPGQQETQYFGPGTRLLVL.

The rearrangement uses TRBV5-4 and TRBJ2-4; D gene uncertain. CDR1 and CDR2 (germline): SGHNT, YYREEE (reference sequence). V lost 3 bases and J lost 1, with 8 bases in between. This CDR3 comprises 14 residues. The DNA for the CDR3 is TGTGCCAGCAGCTCAGGTTCGGCCAAAAACATTCAGTACTTC. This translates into CASSSGSAKNIQYF.

CDR3 DNA: TGTGCCAGTATTGGGGGGGGAGAGACCCAGTACTTC. Protein product: CASIGGGETQYF. The rearrangement uses TRBV19 and TRBJ2-5; TRBD2 matches at 7 bases. With V trimmed by 7 bases and J by 4 bases, 3 bases remained unmatched. CDR1 is LNHDA and CDR2 is SQIVND in the germline V gene (reference sequence). The CDR3 has 12 residues.

CDR3 residues: CASSITDRKNEQFF. The CDR3 DNA is TGTGCCAGTAGTATAACTGACAGAAAGAATGAGCAGTTCTTC. The chain links TRBV19 to TRBJ2-1; D is perhaps TRBD1 (5 bases). Germline values: CDR1 LNHDA, CDR2 SQIVND (reference sequence). CDR3 length: 14 amino acids. The V gene lost 2 bases and the J gene lost 7 bases, with 12 bases spanning the gap.

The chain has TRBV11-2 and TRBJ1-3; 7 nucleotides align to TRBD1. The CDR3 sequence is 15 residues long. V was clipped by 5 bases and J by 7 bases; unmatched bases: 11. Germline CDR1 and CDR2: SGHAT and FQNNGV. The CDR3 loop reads CASSQRDRVPNTIYF. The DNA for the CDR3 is TGTGCCAGCAGCCAAAGAGACAGGGTCCCGAACACCATATATTTT.

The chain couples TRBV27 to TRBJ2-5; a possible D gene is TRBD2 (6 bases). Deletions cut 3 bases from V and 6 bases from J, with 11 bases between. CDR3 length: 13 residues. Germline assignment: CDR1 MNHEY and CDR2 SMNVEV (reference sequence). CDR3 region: CASSLNRGKTQYF. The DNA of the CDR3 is TGTGCCAGCAGTTTGAATCGGGGGAAGACCCAGTACTTC.

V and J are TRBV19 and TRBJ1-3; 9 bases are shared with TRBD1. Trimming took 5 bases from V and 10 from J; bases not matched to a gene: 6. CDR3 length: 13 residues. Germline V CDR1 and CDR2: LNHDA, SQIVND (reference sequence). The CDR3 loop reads CASSAVGTGTIYF. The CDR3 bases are TGTGCCAGTAGTGCGGTCGGGACAGGGACCATATATTTT.